This TCR beta chain originates from a study of cytomegalovirus exposure and HLA in healthy donors (TCRdb year 2017). In the study overall: An earlier analysis of roughly 500 of the donors reported roughly 300 Gb of sequence data and about 120 million unique TCR beta sequences obtained from around 180 million T cells. Besides the first cohort of 550 to 750 subjects, a separate validation cohort made up of over a hundred different subjects was used. Typing coverage varied by locus: roughly 629-640 donors for A, B, C, DRB1 and DQB1; roughly 510 for DQA1; nearly 610 for DPA1; under 490 for DPB1. Every discovery cohort repertoire had been produced on one sequencing platform. The study aimed to test whether cataloging public T cell receptors could reveal signatures of past pathogen exposure. The later analysis used no new phenotypic data to find candidate immune exposures, relying instead on TCR beta sequences and their occurrence across donors. Among 300 to 500 genotyped donors of the cohort, an average of approximately 220,000 unique TCR beta nucleotide sequences was sequenced per donor, of which 15% to 20% were non-productive. About 300 gigabases of sequencing data and some 85 million unique TCR sequences were included in an early release covering 550 to 800 HLA-typed donors. In an earlier analysis of several hundred of the donors, high-throughput TCR beta sequencing was used to judge whether each TCR beta V gene segment behaved as functional or pseudogenic. Genome-wide SNP genotypes for about three fifths of the roughly 670 donors were used in a later genetic analysis, which treated that subset as a discovery cohort. Donor age, sex, ethnicity and CMV serostatus were compiled together with the repertoire data. A later analysis re-examined previously published TCR beta repertoires from roughly 650 donors and added high-resolution HLA genotyping to investigate patterns of TCR occurrence. HLA typing included class I and class II loci at four-digit resolution. To predict cytomegalovirus infection status, the study combined high-throughput TCR immunosequencing, statistical association of individual TCRs with disease status, and machine learning. Among the roughly 400 genotyped donors, roughly 80% belonged to the genetic ancestry cluster associated with self-reported Caucasian donors. Roughly 5 DR-DQ haplotypes were handled as single units for association and clustering because linkage in the cohort was strong. Using immunosequencing, the study profiled T cell repertoires from 640 or so subjects and related those repertoires to cytomegalovirus serostatus. Results and caveats for the whole study, not just this receptor: According to a later genetic analysis, donors in an Asian-associated ancestry cluster had fewer N-insertions in productive TCRs than the approximately 650-donor mean. A cluster of highly shared sequence variants was judged likely to be a technical artifact of the sequencing pipeline. A further reported finding was that TCR beta sequences accurately predicted the HLA-A and HLA-B alleles for most subjects in the first cohort. An association between a missense DCLRE1C variant and V-gene and J-gene trimming of TCR beta chains was found in a later genetic analysis and replicated in an independent cohort. When HLA alleles, especially DR and DQ, strongly co-occurred, TCR associations were difficult to assign to individual alleles. Immune exposure information for the cohort was limited to CMV serostatus. Only TCR beta chains were sequenced in this cohort, and the absence of alpha or paired-chain data limited detectable features. Compared with equally common non-associated chains, HLA-associated TCR beta chains in a later analysis were more clonally expanded and had lower generation probabilities. The classifier was reported to diagnose cytomegalovirus status with high specificity and sensitivity in both the original cohort and the validation cohort. Specific HLA alleles were associated with more than 15,000 TCR beta sequences at a false discovery rate of 0.05 in a later analysis. In a later analysis, several top co-occurrence clusters were reported to appear linked to parvovirus B19, influenza, CMV and Epstein-Barr virus. In vitro tests confirmed that a few of the cytomegalovirus-associated TCR beta chains recognize cytomegalovirus antigens. Because counts were too low, some 16 rarely observed V segments, including chromosome 9 orphons, were excluded from the earlier analysis of 587 of the donors. It was suggested by the authors that the approach could potentially be generalized to other disease states and immunological phenotypes. Linkage disequilibrium might explain the correlated functional status among segregating V segments, but an unknown experimental factor could not be excluded. An earlier analysis of 587 of the donors showed that most TCR beta V segments appeared in productive rearrangements either about 87% or about 30% of the time, which broadly matched IMGT annotations. While some public TCRs were present in many individuals, most TCR sequences turned up only very rarely across donors. Sequencing depth was assumed to be roughly uniform across donors in the presence/absence analyses, though that assumption may not hold. The study listed 170 or so TCR beta chains as associated with cytomegalovirus. According to a later analysis, TCR association rates differed among HLA loci, with DRB1 alleles showing the most associated TCRs and HLA-C alleles showing the fewest. Some IMGT-functional V segments, including TRBV6-2 and TRBV6-3, could not be told apart with the 87-base-pair reads, so those segments were excluded. Because some donors lacked HLA typing at each locus, the association tests relied only on the typed subset. Most CMV-associated TCR beta chains appeared to be HLA-restricted in a later analysis, and the HLA associations seemed to be driven largely by CMV exposure.

In the case of this clone: The clone's antigen remains unknown. No clone much larger than this one lies a single base away; base qualities are absent.

Preparation of the library involved the immunoSEQ multiplex PCR assay. For the multiplex PCR, a mixture combining 60 forward primers for TCR Vbeta segments and 13 reverse primers for TCR Jbeta segments was used. The CDR3 region of rearranged TCR beta genes was amplified from genomic DNA with a multiplex PCR assay. The amplified TCR beta libraries were sequenced on the Illumina HiSeq System as 87-base-pair reads. In the paper's pipeline: In a later analysis, 77 million or so unique TCR beta chains were counted across the roughly 670 repertoires, and roughly 11 million of these chains were shared by at least two donors. Raw reads were error-corrected and collapsed into unique sequences with a nearest-neighbor algorithm that merged closely related sequences to remove PCR and sequencing errors. To assign V, D and J gene segments, CDR3 sequences were aligned to IMGT reference sequences. For a sequence to be retained, a match of at least six nucleotides to both a V gene segment and a J gene segment was required. Rearrangements were classified as productive when the CDR3 lacked stop codons and remained in frame with V and J, and all other rearrangements were classified as non-productive. Following IMGT convention, CDR3 was defined as the stretch from the second conserved V-encoded cysteine up to the conserved J-encoded phenylalanine. The earlier analysis of 587 of the donors excluded any sequence lacking an unambiguous match to a single V gene segment. In an earlier analysis of 587 of the donors, V segments were called functional above 56.7% productive rearrangements and were called segregating when the between-donor standard deviation exceeded 5%. A statistical classification framework was developed to diagnose cytomegalovirus status using the catalog of TCR beta chain sequences. In a later analysis, TCR nucleotide sequences were compared against IMGT/GENE-DB human TR gene sequences so that V and J genes could be assigned. In a later analysis, CDR3 sequences and most-parsimonious VDJ recombination scenarios were assigned using the TCRdist pipeline. In a later analysis, every TCR beta chain was defined by the combination of its CDR3 amino acid sequence and its V-gene family, and reads without a unique V-gene family were dropped. In a later analysis, approximately 640 highly shared, low-generation-probability nucleotide sequences were removed to address suspected cross-contamination and a sequencing artifact. A later analysis calculated a clonal expansion index for each public chain from normalized within-repertoire ranks of inferred template counts. Generation probabilities in a later analysis came from a VDJ recombination model fitted to out-of-frame rearrangements, and those results were checked against IGoR. In a later analysis, hypergeometric tests were used to score TCR-TCR, TCR-HLA and TCR-CMV co-occurrence, with a repertoire-size bias correction applied to TCR pairs. In a later analysis, false discovery rates were estimated by permuting HLA or CMV assignments 20 times. In a later analysis, co-occurring TCRs were grouped with DBSCAN, and TCRdist sequence similarity was added when clustering was performed within HLA-allele-positive subsets. For co-occurrence clustering, repertoires with fewer than 30,000 or more than 120,000 public chains were excluded, along with roughly 5 repertoires with anomalous nucleotide sharing. TCRdb carries this immuneACCESS record with in-frame sequences only. Its versions omit some clonotypes, under half of them owing to an unresolved V gene in the studies checked, with the rest unexplained. From that table come the V and J calls and clone size; the DNA was used to work out D and trimming. The sample contains 160,000 or so clones, 81% of them found a single time. The ten largest account for 1.3% of the sample.

CDR1 and CDR2 (SGDLS, YYNGEE) derive from the germline V gene. The CDR3 runs 15 amino acids, cysteine and phenylalanine included. Only the CDR3 DNA stays, 45 bases, in frame from base 1. Trimming accounts for 0 bases at V and 6 bases at J, while the number of junction bases matched to no gene is 7. The cohort consisted of 600 to 700 healthy bone marrow donors. At the time of sampling, all cohort members were nominally healthy, though unrecorded immune exposures were likely present. The donor was CMV seropositive and belonged to the group of about 290 seropositive cohort members. Each donor provided a peripheral blood sample, and peripheral blood mononuclear cells were used for TCR beta sequencing. The Qiagen DNeasy Blood Extraction Kit was used to extract genomic DNA from the blood cell samples.

The sequenced sample was PBMCs. Recombination connected TRBV9 to TRBJ1-2; the central 8 bases match TRBD1. The receptor's source is a man aged 50-60 years in good health and CMV-seropositive. The DNA sequence is given as TGTGCCAGCAGCGTAGTATCAGGGGGCGCCCATGGCTACACCTTC. It translates to CASSVVSGGAHGYTF.